This T cell receptor beta chain was observed in a study of molecular identifiers for immune sequencing clone quantification. Study background: Replicate RNA from approximately 20,000 or 98,000 naive CD8 T cells formed five aliquots; four were sequenced.

Sorting selected naive CD8 T cells with a CD8+CD4-CCR7+CD45RA+ phenotype. Findings and limits, study-wide: Over 99% of CMV-specific effector molecules, but under 1% of naive ones, were in clones above 20 copies. The sizes of highly expanded clones could be underestimated when identical TCR molecules share a barcode.

Concerning this clonotype: As yet, its antigen is unknown.

From germline, CDR1 is DFQATT and CDR2 SNEGSKA (reference sequence). The CDR3 loop spans 12 amino acids. The trim removed 3 bases at V and 4 bases at J, leaving 0 bases unmatched. TCRdb redid the calling of the PCR reads with MiXCR, one entry per CDR3 protein. Among roughly 320,000 distinct CDR3 sequences listed, over 20% were seen once. The sequencing input was naive CD8+ T cells from blood, with Jurkat cell RNA spiked in. Subset specified: FACS-sorted CD8+CD4-CCR7+CD45RA+ naive T cells. The V call is TRBV20-1, the J call TRBJ2-3; 8 nucleotides align to TRBD2. This clonotype originated in a human donor in good health. Some libraries in this study had Jurkat cell RNA spiked in. CDR3 sequence: CSASGGADTQYF. CDR3 nucleotide sequence: TGCAGTGCTAGCGGGGGGGCAGATACGCAGTATTTT.